One sample yielded the 5 T cell receptor beta chains listed below, sequenced in a study of tumor-infiltrating lymphocytes in primary liver carcinoma. For each extraction, RNA and DNA were obtained together from about 21-30 mg of unsorted bulk tissue. TCR beta cDNA was prepared out of roughly 520 ng total RNA by means of a constant-region primer. Three nested multiplex PCR rounds, a slightly modified ARM-PCR, produced the libraries for TCR beta. Running 10 cycles apiece, the first two PCR rounds relied on TRBV1-TRBV30 forward primers together with a C-beta reverse primer. Using its own MiXCR run on the multiplex PCR reads, TCRdb lists one record per CDR3 protein. Counted here are nearly 50,000 distinct CDR3 sequences, 70% to 85% occurring once; the ten biggest clones make up roughly 24%. Sequencing was performed on liver tumor tissue from sampling region 3. The sample's subset: tumor region T3, left-lateral pole. The receptors shown here come from a man aged 40-50 years with primary liver carcinoma and hepatitis B virus infection.

This clonotype came up once. The junction differs from germline at one of its ends, possibly a read error. V gene TRBV29-1 combines with J gene TRBJ2-1; 9 bases are shared with TRBD2. Germline-derived CDR1 and CDR2 are SQVTM and ANQGSEA. There are 16 residues in the CDR3. DNA of the CDR3: TGCGGCGTTGAACCCCTGGCTAGCGGGACCTTCAATGAGCAGTTCTTC. Amino acids: CGVEPLASGTFNEQFF.

In the case of this clonotype: Germline is not matched at one junction end, which may reflect a read error. This rearrangement joins TRBV12-3 or TRBV12-4 to TRBJ2-7, with D perhaps TRBD1 or TRBD2 (6 bases each). The CDR3 contains 14 residues. The CDR3 here is CASSLHGGDNEQYF. The CDR3 DNA is TGTGCCAGTAGTTTACATGGAGGGGACAACGAGCAGTACTTC.

This clonotype has a single count. The junction and the germline gene differ at one end; a read error may be behind it. The chain recombines TRBV29-1 with TRBJ1-1, with D unresolved. Germline lookup yields CDR1 SQVTM and CDR2 ANQGSEA. This CDR3 is built from 13 residues. DNA of the CDR3: TGCAGTGCATCGGAGGCGAGGAGCACTGAAACTTTCTTT. Its protein product is CSASEARSTETFF.

This clonotype was detected only once. Likely a read error: the CDR3 ends without its conserved phenylalanine or tryptophan. The chain links TRBV4-1 to TRBJ2-5, with 12 bases matching TRBD2. This CDR3 comprises 17 residues. The germline gives CDR1 MGHRA, CDR2 YSYEKL. After removal of 7 bases from V and 1 base from J, the junction contained 10 bases not matched to a gene. CDR3 nucleotides: TGCGCCAGCAACCTAACAAGGACTAGCGGGATCCAAGAGACCCAGTACTTA. This encodes CASNLTRTSGIQETQYL.

Turning to this clonotype: Being one base from a much bigger clone, this may be a read error. The V gene is TRBV5-1, the J gene TRBJ2-1; D is unclear. Between the trimmed V and J ends, which lost 5 bases and 8 bases, there was a span of 8 bases. The CDR3 has 11 amino acids. The germline V gene has CDR1 SGHRS and CDR2 YFSETQ. The CDR3 spells CASSSLYEQFF. CDR3 in DNA: TGCGCCAGCAGTTCATTATATGAGCAGTTCTTC.